This T cell receptor (beta chain) was sequenced in a study of early T cells in non-severe SARS-CoV-2 infection. This clonotype was seen only a few times. Unique molecular identifiers (one per individual cDNA molecule) were attached. TCRdb reanalysed the 5' RACE reads using MiXCR and keeps one entry per CDR3 protein. The sample lists 100,000 to 120,000 distinct CDR3 sequences; over 10% were seen once. V lost 0 bases to trimming and J lost 6 bases, with 17 bases between them. Germline CDR1 and CDR2: DFQATT and SNEGSKA (reference sequence). The CDR3 spans 15 residues. The chain employs TRBV20-1 and TRBJ2-5; D possibly corresponds to TRBD2 (6 bases). The sequence came from an adult who was a healthcare worker with PCR-confirmed SARS-CoV-2 infection or an uninfected control (not recorded which). This specimen consisted of whole blood, obtained at baseline. CDR3 sequence: CSARERRERKKTQYF. The CDR3 region has the DNA TGCAGTGCTAGAGAGAGGCGGGAAAGGAAAAAGACCCAGTACTTC.